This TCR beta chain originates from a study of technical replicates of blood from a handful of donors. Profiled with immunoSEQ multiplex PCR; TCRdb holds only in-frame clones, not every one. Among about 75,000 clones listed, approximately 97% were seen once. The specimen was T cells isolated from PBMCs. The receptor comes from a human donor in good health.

CDR3: CASSPVGPQGYEQYF. The CDR3 DNA sequence: TGTGCCAGCAGTCCGGTTGGGCCACAGGGCTACGAGCAGTACTTC. The V call is TRBV28, the J call TRBJ2-7; TRBD1 is a possible D gene (6 bases). The CDR3 spans 15 residues. The germline V and J ends were trimmed by 5 bases and 3 bases, with 17 bases remaining between them. The germline V gene has CDR1 MDHEN and CDR2 SYDVKM.